This T cell receptor beta chain is from a study of blood T cell repertoires in COVID-19. Study background: COVID-19 samples from acute and convalescent phases originated in the United States, Italy and Spain. The cDNA or gDNA used as material had been derived from T cells, B-cell-depleted T cells, or PBMCs.

Germline lookup yields CDR1 SEHNR and CDR2 FQNEAQ (reference sequence). This CDR3 region has 17 residues. The V segment lost 5 bases and the J segment 5 bases; nucleotides outside the gene matches: 13. In the original processing: Estimation of nucleated cell counts relied on the amplification of reference gene primers. The protocol was immunoSEQ multiplex PCR, while the TCRdb copy is restricted to in-frame clones and leaves out a portion. Clone size and V and J calls were adopted from that table, with D and trimming inferred from the DNA. The table has 180,000 or so clones, approximately 87% seen once; the top ten hold 3% to 4%.

The V gene is TRBV7-9, the J gene TRBJ1-4, with 8 bases identical to TRBD1. The receptor comes from a man aged 18 to 35 with active or convalescent COVID-19. Sequencing was done on a sample of peripheral blood. CDR3 protein: CASSPLDRAPHNEKLFF. CDR3 in DNA: TGTGCCAGCAGCCCCCTGGACAGGGCACCCCACAATGAAAAACTGTTTTTT.